These 23 T cell receptor beta chains were sequenced from one sample in a study of cytomegalovirus exposure and HLA in healthy donors. Data came from immunoSEQ multiplex PCR; TCRdb stores just in-frame clones and leaves some out. The top ten clones hold approximately 0.95% of a sample with fewer than 350,000 clones, roughly 88% of them seen once. Sequencing was done on a sample of PBMCs. The receptor set was obtained from a woman between 18 and 29 years old in good health and CMV-seronegative.

The CDR3 coding sequence is TGCGCCAGCAGCTTGGCCTCGGCAGGGTGGAGCACCGGGGAGCTGTTTTTT. This translates into CASSLASAGWSTGELFF. V is TRBV5-1 and J is TRBJ2-2, with D possibly being TRBD1 (5 bases). The CDR3 consists of 17 residues. The germline V gene has CDR1 SGHRS and CDR2 YFSETQ. V was cut by 0 bases and J by 4 bases, with 16 bases left in between.

The chain is built from TRBV5-1 and TRBJ2-1; 10 bases align to TRBD2. Germline CDR1 is SGHRS and CDR2 is YFSETQ. The CDR3 sequence is 15 residues long. V shed 4 bases, J shed 3 bases, and the junction held 4 bases outside the gene matches. CDR3 region: CASSAGLADYNEQFF. DNA for the CDR3: TGCGCCAGCAGCGCCGGACTAGCGGACTACAATGAGCAGTTCTTC.

The V and J genes are TRBV21-1 and TRBJ2-5; the DNA was not compared with TRBD1, the D call given in the table. TRBV21-1 is given as a pseudogene. The CDR3 totals 14 residues. The CDR3 protein is CASSHRGQGSIQYF. CDR3 DNA sequence: TGTGCCAGCAGCCATAGGGGGCAGGGGTCCATCCAGTACTTC.

The chain uses TRBV27 and TRBJ1-6; a possible D gene is TRBD1 (5 bases). The germline CDR1 and CDR2 sequences are MNHEY and SMNVEV (reference sequence). V lost 6 bases and J 4 bases, leaving 13 bases between the germline ends. The CDR3 is made up of 15 amino acids. In nucleotides, the CDR3 is TGTGCCAGCAGGCCACCAGGGTTTTATAATTCACCCCTCCACTTT. Its translation is CASRPPGFYNSPLHF.

V usage is TRBV27 and J usage is TRBJ2-1, with D possibly being TRBD2 (6 bases). Germline CDR1 and CDR2: MNHEY and SMNVEV (reference sequence). The CDR3 sequence is 15 residues long. V shed 0 bases and J shed 7 bases, with 13 bases lying between them. Here the CDR3 reads CASSLSTRTGNEQFF. CDR3 bases: TGTGCCAGCAGTTTATCGACTAGAACGGGGAATGAGCAGTTCTTC.

The sample holds a few counts of this clone. The same CDR3 also results from other DNA sequences found in this sample. This chain joins TRBV27 and TRBJ2-7; 8 bases agree with TRBD1. Germline lookup yields CDR1 MNHEY and CDR2 SMNVEV (reference sequence). CDR3 length equals 12 residues. The V segment lost 6 bases and the J segment 7 bases; nucleotides outside the gene matches: 5. In nucleotides, the CDR3 is TGTGCCAGCAGGCGGACAGGGTATGAGCAGTACTTC. Its protein is CASRRTGYEQYF.

In its sample, this clone was seen once. The V call is TRBV28, the J call TRBJ1-4, with unresolved D. Looked up from germline, CDR1 is MDHEN and CDR2 is SYDVKM. This CDR3 spans 13 amino acids. V dropped 4 bases and J dropped 8 bases, with 11 bases sitting between them. Written as DNA, the CDR3 is TGTGCCAGCAGTTCCGGGGTTCTGGAAAAACTGTTTTTT. Translation gives CASSSGVLEKLFF.

The chain is built from TRBV7-3 and TRBJ1-6; no reliable D call. V was pared by 3 bases and J by 7 bases, with 4 bases between. CDR1 SGHTA and CDR2 FQGTGA come from the germline V gene. CDR3 length equals 12 residues. As DNA, the CDR3 is TGTGCCAGCAGCTTTCGGAATTCACCCCTCCACTTT. This translates into CASSFRNSPLHF.

In this sample, this clone turned up once. The chain combines TRBV19 with TRBJ1-1; 7 bases match TRBD1. The CDR3 runs 13 residues. The V gene end was trimmed by 10 bases and the J gene end by 0 bases; junction bases not matched to a gene: 5. CDR1 and CDR2 (germline): LNHDA, SQIVND (reference sequence). The CDR3 DNA reads TGTGCCACTGGGACAGAAATGAACACTGAAGCTTTCTTT. As protein: CATGTEMNTEAFF.

This sequence joins TRBV2 and TRBJ2-3, with D possibly TRBD2 on 6 matching bases. The CDR3 is 15 residues long. The germline gives CDR1 SNHLY, CDR2 FYNNEI. V lost 4 bases and J 3 bases, leaving 14 bases between the germline ends. The CDR3 DNA reads TGTGCCAGCAGTGTAGGCGGGATAATGACAGATACGCAGTATTTT. Encoded protein: CASSVGGIMTDTQYF.

The chain uses TRBV5-4 and TRBJ1-2; a weak D match, TRBD1 (6 bases). Trimming shortened V by 7 bases and J by 3 bases, and 22 bases separated the two germline ends. Germline assignment: CDR1 SGHNT and CDR2 YYREEE (reference sequence). CDR3 size: 16 residues. CDR3 in DNA: TGTGCCAGCCAAGCTTATGATAGGGGGTACTACTATGGCTACACCTTC. As protein: CASQAYDRGYYYGYTF.

This clone was observed once. The rearrangement links TRBV5-1 to TRBJ1-2; 7 bases map to TRBD1. The CDR3 extends over 16 amino acids. V was pared by 4 bases and J by 3 bases, with 12 bases of the junction left unmatched. The germline gives CDR1 SGHRS, CDR2 YFSETQ. The CDR3 here is CASSGQGGRGHYGYTF. CDR3 sequence (DNA): TGCGCCAGCAGCGGCCAGGGGGGTAGGGGCCACTATGGCTACACCTTC.

This clone has a single count. The V and J genes are TRBV9 and TRBJ2-7; the match to TRBD2 covers 9 bases. The CDR3 covers 14 residues. The V gene's germline CDR1 is SGDLS and CDR2 YYNGEE. The ends lost 2 bases at V and 6 bases at J; junction bases unmatched: 6. CDR3 nucleotide sequence: TGTGCCAGCAGCGTTGGCGGGAGGGCGGGCGAGCAGTACTTC. Encoded protein: CASSVGGRAGEQYF.

The chain is built from TRBV27 and TRBJ2-2, with TRBD1 matching over 9 bases. Germline CDR1 and CDR2: MNHEY and SMNVEV (reference sequence). The trim removed 9 bases at V and 2 bases at J, leaving 10 bases unmatched. CDR3 size: 16 residues. CDR3 bases: TGTGCCAGTCACAAAGGGACAGGGAAAAACACCGGGGAGCTGTTTTTT. Translating gives CASHKGTGKNTGELFF.

This clone was counted once. The chain uses TRBV5-1 and TRBJ2-7; D is perhaps TRBD2 (6 bases). Germline V gene lookup returns CDR1 SGHRS and CDR2 YFSETQ. The CDR3 is made up of 14 amino acids. V lost 4 bases, J lost 5 bases, and 16 bases lay in between. CDR3 region: CASSISGGSDEQYF. CDR3 DNA sequence: TGCGCCAGCAGCATAAGTGGGGGGAGCGACGAGCAGTACTTC.

This clone occurred a few times. J is TRBJ1-1 and V is TRBV5-4; the match to TRBD1 covers 7 bases. V was pared by 4 bases and J by 1 base, with 4 bases of the junction left unmatched. The V gene's germline CDR1 is SGHNT and CDR2 YYREEE (reference sequence). The CDR3 has 14 residues. CDR3 nucleotides: TGTGCCAGCAGCCCCGGACAGGCGAACACTGAAGCTTTCTTT. Translating it yields CASSPGQANTEAFF.

This sequence joins TRBV6-6 and TRBJ1-4; a possible D gene is TRBD1 (6 bases). This CDR3 has 14 residues. V lost 6 bases, J lost 7 bases, and 15 bases lay in between. Germline CDR1 and CDR2: MNHNY and SVGAGI (reference sequence). The CDR3 reads CASRQQGIREKLFF. The CDR3 region has the DNA TGTGCCAGCAGACAACAGGGTATTCGTGAAAAACTGTTTTTT.

This rearrangement joins TRBV5-1 to TRBJ2-2; no clear D. Germline assignment: CDR1 SGHRS and CDR2 YFSETQ. V shed 0 bases and J shed 4 bases, with 16 bases lying between them. This CDR3 spans 17 amino acids. The CDR3 sequence: CASSLESIALSTGELFF. CDR3 nucleotides: TGCGCCAGCAGCTTGGAATCAATAGCATTAAGCACCGGGGAGCTGTTTTTT.

V gene TRBV5-1 combines with J gene TRBJ2-1, with a tentative D call TRBD2 (8 bases). There are 16 residues in the CDR3. V was shortened by 4 bases and J by 8 bases, with 22 bases between the two germline ends. The germline V gene has CDR1 SGHRS and CDR2 YFSETQ. The CDR3 loop is CASSSGLAPGGDEQFF. In DNA, the CDR3 is TGCGCCAGCAGCAGCGGACTAGCCCCAGGGGGGGATGAGCAGTTCTTC. Together with reference TRBV5-1 and TRBJ2-1, the CDR3 gives the full variable domain: KAGVTQTPRYLIKTRGQQVTLSCSPISGHRSVSWYQQTPGQGLQFLFEYFSETQRNKGNFPGRFSGRQFSNSRSEMNVSTLELGDSALYLCASSSGLAPGGDEQFFGPGTRLTVL.

This clone has a single count. The chain carries TRBV5-1 and TRBJ2-6; tentatively, D is TRBD1 (5 bases). The CDR3 length is 17 residues. Germline V lookup: CDR1 SGHRS, CDR2 YFSETQ. V lost 6 bases to trimming and J lost 3 bases, with 19 bases between them. This chain's CDR3 is CASTPQGLVFGANVLTF. CDR3 sequence (DNA): TGCGCCAGCACCCCGCAGGGATTAGTCTTTGGGGCCAACGTCCTGACTTTC.

CDR3 protein: CASSQGTGGVYEQYF. CDR3 in DNA: TGTGCCAGCAGCCAAGGGACAGGGGGCGTCTACGAGCAGTACTTC. This chain links TRBV7-7 with TRBJ2-7, with 12 bases identical to TRBD1. Germline V gene sequence: CDR1 SSHAT, CDR2 FNYEAQ (reference sequence). There are 15 residues in the CDR3. Trimming took 5 bases from V and 3 from J; bases not matched to a gene: 5.

This sequence joins TRBV18 and TRBJ2-3; 11 positions agree with TRBD2. The germline CDR1 and CDR2 sequences are KGHSH and LQKENI. The length of the CDR3 is 16 residues. Unmatched junction bases numbered 4, after V lost 5 bases and J lost 0 bases. The CDR3 is CASSFRTSGSTDTQYF. CDR3 in DNA: TGTGCCAGCTCATTTCGGACTAGCGGGAGCACAGATACGCAGTATTTT.

The rearrangement joins TRBV5-1 to TRBJ2-1; D is ambiguous. The V gene lost 1 base and the J gene lost 0 bases, with 8 bases spanning the gap. Germline V gene data show CDR1 as SGHRS and CDR2 as YFSETQ. CDR3 length equals 15 residues. Written as DNA, the CDR3 is TGCGCCAGCAGCTTGACGACAAGCTCCTACAATGAGCAGTTCTTC. The encoded protein is CASSLTTSSYNEQFF.